The clone carrying this T cell receptor beta chain showed up just a few times. CDR3 length equals 13 residues. Unmatched junction bases numbered 2, after V lost 5 bases and J lost 5 bases. The data originate from a study of T-cell reconstitution after alpha-beta-depleted transplantation in children. Molecular barcoding with unique molecular identifiers was used for the TCRbeta library. TCRdb ran MiXCR on the PCR reads and lists one entry per CDR3 protein. The sample has approximately 590,000 distinct CDR3 sequences, roughly a tenth seen once. This clonotype was sampled from a human donor who donated a stem cell graft to a child with acute myeloid leukemia. The sample consisted of PBMCs from the stem cell graft donor, taken from the stem cell graft. The chain carries TRBV12-3 or TRBV12-4 and TRBJ1-3; 8 bases agree with TRBD1. CDR3 coding DNA: TGTGCCAGCAGTGGACAGGGTCGAAACACCATATATTTT. It specifies CASSGQGRNTIYF.